This T cell receptor beta chain was observed in a study of blood T cell repertoires in COVID-19. Looking at the study overall: Italy, Spain and the United States were the sources of the convalescent and acute COVID-19 samples. T cells, B-cell-depleted T cells, or PBMCs provided the cDNA or gDNA that served as material.

Per the original data handling: Amplification of reference gene primers provided the estimated nucleated cell counts. Sequenced by immunoSEQ multiplex PCR; TCRdb stores in-frame clones only, minus some. From that table come the V and J calls and clone size; the DNA was used to work out D and trimming. The profile shows roughly 100,000 clones, 91% of them singletons. Trimming took 4 bases from V and 1 from J; bases not matched to a gene: 9. The germline V gene has CDR1 ENHRY and CDR2 SYGVKD. The CDR3 is 16 residues long. What was sequenced was peripheral blood. The clonotype was recovered from a human donor with active COVID-19. The donor label of this sample is uncertain. This chain joins TRBV10-3 and TRBJ1-2; 7 bases align to TRBD1. The chain's CDR3 is CAISGSRDRNNYGYTF. The CDR3 nucleotides are TGTGCCATCAGTGGTAGCCGGGACAGAAATAACTATGGCTACACCTTC.